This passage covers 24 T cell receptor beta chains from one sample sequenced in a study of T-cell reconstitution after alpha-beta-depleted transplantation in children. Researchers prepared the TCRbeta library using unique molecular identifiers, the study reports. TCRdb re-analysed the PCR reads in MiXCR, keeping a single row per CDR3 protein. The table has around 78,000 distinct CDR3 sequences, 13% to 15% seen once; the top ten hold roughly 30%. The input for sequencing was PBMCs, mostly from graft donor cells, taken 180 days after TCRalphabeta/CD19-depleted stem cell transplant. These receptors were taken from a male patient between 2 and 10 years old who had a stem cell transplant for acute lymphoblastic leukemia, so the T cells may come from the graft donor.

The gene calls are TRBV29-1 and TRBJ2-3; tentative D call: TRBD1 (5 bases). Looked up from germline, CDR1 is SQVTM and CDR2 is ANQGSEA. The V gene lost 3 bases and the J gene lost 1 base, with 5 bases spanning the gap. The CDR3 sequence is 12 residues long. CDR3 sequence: CSVDRGTDTQYF. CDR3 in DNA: TGCAGCGTTGACAGGGGCACAGATACGCAGTATTTT.

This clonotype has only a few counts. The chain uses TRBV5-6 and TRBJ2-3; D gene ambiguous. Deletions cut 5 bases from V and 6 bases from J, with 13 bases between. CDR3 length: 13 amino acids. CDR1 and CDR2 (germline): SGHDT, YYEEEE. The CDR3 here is CASSLGLDDTQYF. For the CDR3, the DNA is TGTGCCAGCAGTCTGGGCCTAGACGATACGCAGTATTTT.

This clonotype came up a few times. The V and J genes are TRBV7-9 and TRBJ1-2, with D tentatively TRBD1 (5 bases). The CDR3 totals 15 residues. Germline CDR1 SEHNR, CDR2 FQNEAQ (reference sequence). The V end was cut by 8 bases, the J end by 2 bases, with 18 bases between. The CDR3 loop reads CASGLPGVKNYGYTF. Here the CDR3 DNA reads TGTGCCAGCGGGCTACCGGGGGTAAAGAACTATGGCTACACCTTC.

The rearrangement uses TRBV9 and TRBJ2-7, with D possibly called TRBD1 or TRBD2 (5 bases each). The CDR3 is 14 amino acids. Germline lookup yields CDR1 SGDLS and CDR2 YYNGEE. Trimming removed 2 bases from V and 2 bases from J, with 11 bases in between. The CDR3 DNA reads TGTGCCAGCAGCGTGGGACGGACCACCTACGAGCAGTACTTC. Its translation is CASSVGRTTYEQYF.

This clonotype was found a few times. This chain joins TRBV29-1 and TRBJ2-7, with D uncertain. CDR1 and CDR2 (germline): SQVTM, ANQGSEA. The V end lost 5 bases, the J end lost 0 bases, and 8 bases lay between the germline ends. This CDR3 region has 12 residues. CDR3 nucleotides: TGCAGCGTTCCGGGTCCCTCCTACGAGCAGTACTTC. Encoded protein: CSVPGPSYEQYF.

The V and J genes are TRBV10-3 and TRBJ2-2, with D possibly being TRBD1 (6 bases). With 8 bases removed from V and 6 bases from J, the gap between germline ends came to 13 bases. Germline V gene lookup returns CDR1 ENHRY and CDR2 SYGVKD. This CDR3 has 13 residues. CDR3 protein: CAILQGSSGELFF. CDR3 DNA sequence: TGTGCCATCTTGCAGGGGAGCTCCGGGGAGCTGTTTTTT.

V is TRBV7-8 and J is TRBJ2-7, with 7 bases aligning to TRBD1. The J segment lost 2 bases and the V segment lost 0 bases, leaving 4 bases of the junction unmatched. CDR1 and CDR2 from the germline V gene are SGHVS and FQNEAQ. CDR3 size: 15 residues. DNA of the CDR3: TGTGCCAGCAGCTTAGCCAGACAGGGTCCCTACGAGCAGTACTTC. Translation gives CASSLARQGPYEQYF.

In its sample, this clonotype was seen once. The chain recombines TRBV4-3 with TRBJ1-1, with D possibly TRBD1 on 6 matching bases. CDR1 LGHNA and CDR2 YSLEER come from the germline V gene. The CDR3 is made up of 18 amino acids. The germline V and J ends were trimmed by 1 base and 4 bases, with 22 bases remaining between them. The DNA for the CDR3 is TGCGCCAGCAGCCAAGCGCCGATCTCGACAGGCGCCGGCACTGAAGCTTTCTTT. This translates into CASSQAPISTGAGTEAFF.

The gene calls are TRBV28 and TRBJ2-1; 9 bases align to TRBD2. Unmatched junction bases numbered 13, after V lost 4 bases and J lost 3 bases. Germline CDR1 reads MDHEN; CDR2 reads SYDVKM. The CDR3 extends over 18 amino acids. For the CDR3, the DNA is TGTGCCAGCAGTTCCTCCTTTTTTCTGCGGGAGGGCTACAATGAGCAGTTCTTC. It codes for CASSSSFFLREGYNEQFF.

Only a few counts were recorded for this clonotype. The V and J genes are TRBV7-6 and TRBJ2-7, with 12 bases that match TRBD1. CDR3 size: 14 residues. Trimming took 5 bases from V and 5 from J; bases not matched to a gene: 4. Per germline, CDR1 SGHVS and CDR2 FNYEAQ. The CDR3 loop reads CASSPGTGGNEQYF. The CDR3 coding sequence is TGTGCCAGCAGCCCAGGGACAGGGGGCAACGAGCAGTACTTC.

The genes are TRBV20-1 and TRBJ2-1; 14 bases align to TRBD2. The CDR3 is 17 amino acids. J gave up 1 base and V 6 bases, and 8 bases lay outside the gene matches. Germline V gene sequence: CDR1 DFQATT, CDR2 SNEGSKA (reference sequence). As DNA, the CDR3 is TGCAGTGCCTCGGGACTAGCGGGGGCTTTTTCCTACAATGAGCAGTTCTTC. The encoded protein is CSASGLAGAFSYNEQFF.

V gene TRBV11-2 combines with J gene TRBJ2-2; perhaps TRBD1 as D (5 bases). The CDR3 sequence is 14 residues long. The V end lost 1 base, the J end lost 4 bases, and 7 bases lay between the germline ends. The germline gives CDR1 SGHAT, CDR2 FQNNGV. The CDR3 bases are TGTGCCAGCAGCTTAGGACAGTCCACCGGGGAGCTGTTTTTT. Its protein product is CASSLGQSTGELFF.

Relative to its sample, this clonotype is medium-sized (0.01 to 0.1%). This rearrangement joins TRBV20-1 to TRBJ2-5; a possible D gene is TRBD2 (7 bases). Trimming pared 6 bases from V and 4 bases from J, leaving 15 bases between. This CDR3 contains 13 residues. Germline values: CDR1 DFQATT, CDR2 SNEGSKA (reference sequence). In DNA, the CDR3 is TGCAGTGCCAGTGGGGGGGCGCGAGAGACCCAGTACTTC. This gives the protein CSASGGARETQYF.

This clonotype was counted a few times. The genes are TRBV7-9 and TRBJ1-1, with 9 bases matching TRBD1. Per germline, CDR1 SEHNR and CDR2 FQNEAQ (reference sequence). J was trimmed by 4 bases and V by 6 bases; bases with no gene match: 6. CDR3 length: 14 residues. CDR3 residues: CASSPKTGGTEAFF. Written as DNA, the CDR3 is TGTGCCAGCAGTCCAAAGACAGGGGGCACTGAAGCTTTCTTT.

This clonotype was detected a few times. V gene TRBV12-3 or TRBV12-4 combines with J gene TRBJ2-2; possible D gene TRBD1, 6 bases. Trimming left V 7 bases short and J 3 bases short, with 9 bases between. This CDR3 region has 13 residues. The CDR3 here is CASTWTDTGELFF. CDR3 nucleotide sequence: TGTGCCAGCACCTGGACAGACACCGGGGAGCTGTTTTTT.

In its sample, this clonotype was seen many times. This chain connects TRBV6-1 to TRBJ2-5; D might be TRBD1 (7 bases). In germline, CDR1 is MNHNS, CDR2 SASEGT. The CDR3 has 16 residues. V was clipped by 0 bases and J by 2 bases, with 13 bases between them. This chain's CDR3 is CASSEAWDSGQETQYF. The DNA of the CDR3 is TGTGCCAGCAGTGAAGCGTGGGACAGCGGGCAAGAGACCCAGTACTTC.

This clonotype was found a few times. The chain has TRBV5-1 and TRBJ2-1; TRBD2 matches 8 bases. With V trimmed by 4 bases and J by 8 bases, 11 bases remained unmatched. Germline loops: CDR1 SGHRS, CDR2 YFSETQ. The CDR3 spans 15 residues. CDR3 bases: TGCGCCAGCAGCCTGTGGACTAGCTGGGGGGATGAGCAGTTCTTC. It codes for CASSLWTSWGDEQFF.

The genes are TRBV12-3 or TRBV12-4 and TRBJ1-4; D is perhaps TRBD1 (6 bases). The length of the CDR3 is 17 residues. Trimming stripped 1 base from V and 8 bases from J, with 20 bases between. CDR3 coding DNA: TGTGCCAGCAGTTTAGTGTACAGGGAGATAGGAGGCGAAAAACTGTTTTTT. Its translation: CASSLVYREIGGEKLFF.

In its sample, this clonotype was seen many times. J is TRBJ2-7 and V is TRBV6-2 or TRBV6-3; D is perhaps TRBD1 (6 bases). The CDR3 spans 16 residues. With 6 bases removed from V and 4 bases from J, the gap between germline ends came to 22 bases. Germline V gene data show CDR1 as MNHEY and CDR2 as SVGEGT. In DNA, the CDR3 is TGTGCCAGCAGATCGAGGGGGTACACCCACCATTACGAGCAGTACTTC. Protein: CASRSRGYTHHYEQYF.

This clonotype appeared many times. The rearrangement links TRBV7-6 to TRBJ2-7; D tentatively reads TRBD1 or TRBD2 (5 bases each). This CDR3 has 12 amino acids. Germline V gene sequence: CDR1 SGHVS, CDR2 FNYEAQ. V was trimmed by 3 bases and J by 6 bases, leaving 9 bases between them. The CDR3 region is CASSLGRGEQYF. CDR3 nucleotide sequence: TGTGCCAGCAGCTTGGGACGGGGCGAGCAGTACTTC.

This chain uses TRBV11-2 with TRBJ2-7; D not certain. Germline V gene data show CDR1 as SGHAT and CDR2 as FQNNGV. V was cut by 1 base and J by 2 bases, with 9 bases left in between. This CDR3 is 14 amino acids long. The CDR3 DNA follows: TGTGCCAGCAGCTTAGTCACCTATACCTACGAGCAGTACTTC. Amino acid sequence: CASSLVTYTYEQYF.

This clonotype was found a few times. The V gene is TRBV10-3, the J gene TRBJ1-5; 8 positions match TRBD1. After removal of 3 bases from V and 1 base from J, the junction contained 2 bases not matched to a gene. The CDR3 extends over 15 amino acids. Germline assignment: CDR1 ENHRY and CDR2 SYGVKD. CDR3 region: CAISDRGQSNQPQHF. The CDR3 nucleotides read TGTGCCATCAGTGACAGGGGGCAGAGCAATCAGCCCCAGCATTTT.

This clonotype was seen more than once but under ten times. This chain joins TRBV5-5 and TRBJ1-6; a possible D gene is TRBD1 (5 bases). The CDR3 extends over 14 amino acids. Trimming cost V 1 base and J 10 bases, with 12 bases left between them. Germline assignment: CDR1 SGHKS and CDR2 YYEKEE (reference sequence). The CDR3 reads CASSLFEGNSPLHF. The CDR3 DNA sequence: TGTGCCAGCAGCTTGTTTGAGGGGAACTCACCCCTCCACTTT.

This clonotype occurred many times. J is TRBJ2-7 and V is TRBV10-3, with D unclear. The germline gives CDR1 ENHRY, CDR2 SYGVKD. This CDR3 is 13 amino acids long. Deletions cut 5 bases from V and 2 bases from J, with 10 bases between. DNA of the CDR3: TGTGCCATCAGTCTGGGCGACACCTACGAGCAGTACTTC. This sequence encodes CAISLGDTYEQYF.